A single sample gave rise to the 28 T cell receptor beta chains below, sequenced in a study of T cell repertoires in cytomegalovirus infection (dated by TCRdb to about 2019). Sequencing was performed on an Illumina HiSeq 1500. TCRdb itself trimmed the public reads at Q25 with fastp, ran MiXCR and retained productive beta chains. Rows merge per CDR3 protein into single entries with the most common DNA and genes. The sample data list approximately 260,000 distinct CDR3 sequences, and more than 15% of these were observed just once. The leading ten clones occupy roughly 50% of the sample. The sequenced sample was CD8+ T cells from PBMCs. These receptors were collected from a human donor in good health (CMV status not recorded). Some clones in this sample may be carry-over from other donors' samples.

This clonotype has a count of ten or more. The chain couples TRBV7-2 to TRBJ2-5, with 10 nucleotides matching TRBD1. V lost 4 bases to trimming and J lost 3 bases; unmatched junction nucleotides: 2. The CDR3 has 14 residues. Looked up from germline, CDR1 is SGHTA and CDR2 is FQGNSA. The CDR3 DNA is TGTGCCAGCAGCTGGGACAGGGGAAAAGAGACCCAGTACTTC. It codes for CASSWDRGKETQYF.

This clonotype was counted many times. The chain couples TRBV7-9 to TRBJ1-3, with 8 bases aligning to TRBD1. The length of the CDR3 is 16 residues. J was trimmed by 0 bases and V by 4 bases; bases with no gene match: 5. The germline V gene has CDR1 SEHNR and CDR2 FQNEAQ (reference sequence). CDR3 amino acids: CASSSTGEGSGNTIYF. The CDR3 nucleotides read TGTGCCAGCAGCTCGACAGGGGAGGGCTCTGGAAACACCATATATTTT.

This clonotype was seen only a few times. The chain couples TRBV6-5 to TRBJ1-1; D may be TRBD1 (5 bases). Germline V gene lookup returns CDR1 MNHEY and CDR2 SVGAGI. V was shortened by 0 bases and J by 5 bases, with 13 bases between the two germline ends. This CDR3 comprises 15 residues. The CDR3 loop reads CASSYSTVTGTEAFF. CDR3 nucleotide sequence: TGTGCCAGCAGTTACTCGACAGTAACAGGAACTGAAGCTTTCTTT.

Only a few counts were recorded for this clonotype. The chain couples TRBV28 to TRBJ2-7; TRBD1 is a possible D gene (6 bases). V dropped 3 bases and J dropped 0 bases, with 15 bases sitting between them. The CDR3 extends over 16 amino acids. CDR1 and CDR2 (germline): MDHEN, SYDVKM. The CDR3 DNA follows: TGTGCCAGCAGTTTCCCTCTGGGGGCCTCCTCCTACGAGCAGTACTTC. This translates into CASSFPLGASSYEQYF.

The chain links TRBV7-9 to TRBJ2-3; possibly TRBD1 for D (6 bases). The CDR3 is made up of 15 amino acids. CDR1 is SEHNR, CDR2 FQNEAQ, per germline (reference sequence). The V end was cut by 7 bases, the J end by 1 base, with 15 bases between. CDR3 DNA: TGTGCCAGCATGGGCCAGGGGCCTCGCACAGATACGCAGTATTTT. This translates into CASMGQGPRTDTQYF.

A note on this clonotype: Since a much larger clone is just one base distant, this may be a read error. This rearrangement joins TRBV12-3 or TRBV12-4 to TRBJ1-2; D not resolved. This CDR3 has 14 amino acids. The germline V and J ends were trimmed by 4 bases and 8 bases, with 17 bases remaining between them. CDR3 residues: CASSSGTSHFGYTF. As DNA, the CDR3 is TGTGCCAGCAGTTCCGGAACCAGCCACTTCGGCTACACCTTC.

This clonotype has ten or more counts. This chain connects TRBV28 to TRBJ2-1; 14 bases map to TRBD2. V lost 3 bases, J lost 8 bases, and 24 bases stayed unmatched. The germline V gene encodes CDR1 MDHEN and CDR2 SYDVKM. The CDR3 runs to 22 residues. The CDR3 bases are TGTGCCAGCAGTTTCCCCTCGCACCGGACTAGCGGGGGGCGCCAGGGGGGCGATGAGCAGTTCTTC. It yields the protein CASSFPSHRTSGGRQGGDEQFF.

The chain couples TRBV29-1 to TRBJ2-7; D remains unclear. Germline V gives CDR1 SQVTM, CDR2 ANQGSEA. The V gene lost 4 bases and the J gene lost 4 bases, with 14 bases spanning the gap. There are 13 residues in the CDR3. Written as DNA, the CDR3 is TGCAGCGTTGGCAAGGGCCCAAAGTACGAGCAGTACTTC. Its translation is CSVGKGPKYEQYF.

This clonotype was recorded at least ten times. The chain couples TRBV7-2 to TRBJ1-5; tentative D call: TRBD1 (5 bases). The CDR3 totals 15 residues. The V gene's germline CDR1 is SGHTA and CDR2 FQGNSA. V was cut by 0 bases and J by 0 bases, with 6 bases left in between. CDR3 bases: TGTGCCAGCAGCTTAGCGGGGGGTAGCAATCAGCCCCAGCATTTT. It codes for CASSLAGGSNQPQHF.

The chain carries TRBV20-1 and TRBJ2-7; 9 bases map to TRBD2. With V trimmed by 4 bases and J by 6 bases, 16 bases remained unmatched. From germline, CDR1 is DFQATT and CDR2 SNEGSKA (reference sequence). The CDR3 runs 16 residues. The chain's CDR3 is CSATFSARGGAAEQYF. The CDR3 DNA is TGCAGTGCTACCTTTAGTGCTCGCGGGGGGGCGGCCGAGCAGTACTTC.

This clonotype was counted at least ten times. This chain connects TRBV19 to TRBJ1-5, with D unclear. V was trimmed by 3 bases and J by 7 bases, leaving 10 bases between them. Germline values: CDR1 LNHDA, CDR2 SQIVND (reference sequence). This CDR3 is 13 amino acids long. The CDR3 here is CASSMYQRQPQHF. CDR3 sequence (DNA): TGTGCCAGTAGTATGTATCAACGCCAGCCCCAGCATTTT.

This clonotype was observed many times. The chain combines TRBV12-5 with TRBJ1-1; D might be TRBD1 (5 bases). CDR3 length: 13 residues. With 6 bases removed from V and 1 base from J, the gap between germline ends came to 9 bases. CDR1 is LGHNT and CDR2 is FRNRAP in the germline V gene. CDR3 sequence (DNA): TGTGCTAGTGGAGACAGACCGAACACTGAAGCTTTCTTT. Its protein is CASGDRPNTEAFF.

This clonotype was picked up a small number of times. The genes are TRBV10-3 and TRBJ1-1, with D maybe TRBD1 (6 bases). Germline V lookup: CDR1 ENHRY, CDR2 SYGVKD. This CDR3 spans 16 amino acids. Trimming pared 0 bases from V and 2 bases from J, leaving 13 bases between. DNA of the CDR3: TGTGCCATCAGTGAGTCAGTGGTGGACAGCAACACTGAAGCTTTCTTT. It encodes CAISESVVDSNTEAFF.

This clonotype appeared a few times. This chain connects TRBV5-6 to TRBJ1-6; D is unresolved. CDR3 length: 13 residues. Deletions cut 1 base from V and 8 bases from J, with 7 bases between. Germline loops: CDR1 SGHDT, CDR2 YYEEEE. This CDR3 is CASSLIRDSPLHF. DNA of the CDR3: TGTGCCAGCAGCTTGATTCGGGATTCACCCCTCCACTTT.

In its sample, this clonotype was seen many times. One end of the junction is discordant with germline, which a read error may explain. V and J are TRBV4-3 and TRBJ2-2; TRBD1 aligns across 8 bases. CDR1 is LGHNA and CDR2 is YSLEER in the germline V gene. CDR3 length: 13 amino acids. This chain's CDR3 is CASSQDRAGELFF. Written as DNA, the CDR3 is TGTGCCAGCAGCCAGGACAGGGCCGGGGAGCTGTTTTTT.

The chain employs TRBV6-6 and TRBJ1-1; no clear D gene. There are 15 residues in the CDR3. Looked up from germline, CDR1 is MNHNY and CDR2 is SVGAGI (reference sequence). The germline V and J ends were trimmed by 6 bases and 3 bases, with 17 bases remaining between them. This CDR3 is CASSRRVGVDTEAFF. The CDR3 region has the DNA TGTGCCAGCAGCCGCCGAGTGGGCGTTGACACTGAAGCTTTCTTT.

This clonotype was counted between two and nine times. This chain links TRBV5-6 with TRBJ2-1; 7 nucleotides align to TRBD1. The J segment lost 1 base and the V segment lost 4 bases, leaving 5 bases of the junction unmatched. This CDR3 is built from 15 residues. From germline, CDR1 is SGHDT and CDR2 YYEEEE. CDR3 in DNA: TGTGCCAGCAGCATTGACAGGGAATCCTACAATGAGCAGTTCTTC. Translating it yields CASSIDRESYNEQFF.

This clonotype has more than one count but fewer than ten. This chain uses TRBV20-1 with TRBJ2-7; D not resolved. Germline V gene sequence: CDR1 DFQATT, CDR2 SNEGSKA (reference sequence). V lost 6 bases to trimming and J lost 0 bases, with 15 bases between them. The CDR3 contains 14 residues. The CDR3 is CSATGQHDSYEQYF. In DNA, the CDR3 is TGCAGTGCCACGGGTCAGCATGACTCCTACGAGCAGTACTTC.

V is TRBV6-5 and J is TRBJ1-2; D is unresolved. This CDR3 comprises 13 residues. Germline V CDR1 and CDR2: MNHEY, SVGAGI. V was trimmed by 0 bases and J by 6 bases, leaving 8 bases between them. The chain's CDR3 is CASSYSDGDGYTF. DNA of the CDR3: TGTGCCAGCAGTTACTCGGACGGGGATGGCTACACCTTC.

V gene TRBV6-6 combines with J gene TRBJ2-2, with 9 bases lining up with TRBD2. The trim removed 2 bases at V and 3 bases at J, leaving 7 bases unmatched. CDR1 is MNHNY, CDR2 SVGAGI, per germline (reference sequence). CDR3 length: 17 residues. The CDR3 sequence is CASSYTPGLAYTGELFF. As DNA, the CDR3 is TGTGCCAGCAGTTACACCCCGGGACTAGCATACACCGGGGAGCTGTTTTTT.

With regard to this clonotype: Being one base from a much bigger clone, this may be a read error. CDR3 residues: CSATKSGHHGEGYTF. The CDR3 DNA follows: TGCAGTGCTACTAAATCGGGACACCATGGGGAAGGCTACACCTTC. The J gene is TRBJ1-2, the V gene TRBV20-1, with D tentatively TRBD1 (6 bases). The germline gives CDR1 DFQATT, CDR2 SNEGSKA (reference sequence). V gave up 4 bases and J gave up 8 bases, with 23 bases separating them. The CDR3 has 15 amino acids.

V is TRBV10-3 and J is TRBJ1-5, with 8 positions matching TRBD1. The trim removed 8 bases at V and 6 bases at J, leaving 6 bases unmatched. Per germline, CDR1 ENHRY and CDR2 SYGVKD. The CDR3 consists of 13 residues. CDR3 sequence (DNA): TGTGCCATCCGTCGGGACAGGAGTCAGCCCCAGCATTTT. Amino acids: CAIRRDRSQPQHF.

The chain couples TRBV6-5 to TRBJ2-1, with D tentatively TRBD1 (5 bases). CDR1 MNHEY and CDR2 SVGAGI come from the germline V gene. V was trimmed by 3 bases and J by 14 bases, leaving 17 bases between them. CDR3 length: 13 residues. The CDR3 loop reads CASSYGSEDTEFF. The CDR3 nucleotides are TGTGCCAGCAGTTATGGATCTGAGGACACCGAGTTCTTC.

This chain links TRBV5-5 with TRBJ2-5; weak D call: TRBD1 (5 bases). V lost 1 base and J lost 1, with 11 bases in between. The CDR3 loop spans 15 amino acids. Germline lookup yields CDR1 SGHKS and CDR2 YYEKEE (reference sequence). For the CDR3, the DNA is TGTGCCAGCAGCTTGTGGGGCGGCGGCCAAGAGACCCAGTACTTC. Translated: CASSLWGGGQETQYF.

This clonotype has at least ten counts. CDR3 region: CASSPPTANTEAFF. CDR3 bases: TGTGCCAGCAGCCCCCCGACAGCGAACACTGAAGCTTTCTTT. V gene TRBV7-9 combines with J gene TRBJ1-1; D possibly corresponds to TRBD1 (5 bases). The V end lost 5 bases, the J end lost 1 base, and 11 bases lay between the germline ends. The CDR3 contains 14 residues. The germline V gene has CDR1 SEHNR and CDR2 FQNEAQ (reference sequence).

This clonotype came up many times. CDR3 DNA sequence: TGTGCCAGCCGGGGACAGGGCCCTGGAAACACCATATATTTT. This translates into CASRGQGPGNTIYF. This chain joins TRBV6-5 and TRBJ1-3; 9 positions match TRBD1. The trim removed 8 bases at V and 2 bases at J, leaving 4 bases unmatched. This CDR3 is built from 14 residues. CDR1 is MNHEY, CDR2 SVGAGI, per germline.

The chain is built from TRBV27 and TRBJ2-3; possible D gene TRBD2, 6 bases. CDR1 and CDR2 (germline): MNHEY, SMNVEV (reference sequence). V lost 7 bases, J lost 4 bases, and 21 bases lay in between. The CDR3 is 16 amino acids. CDR3 DNA sequence: TGTGCCAGCAAGGCGGGACCAGGTTATGGGGCAGATACGCAGTATTTT. Translating gives CASKAGPGYGADTQYF.

This clonotype was recorded many times. This chain connects TRBV7-2 to TRBJ2-1; the D is unclear. CDR3 length: 13 amino acids. Germline lookup yields CDR1 SGHTA and CDR2 FQGNSA. The V gene lost 4 bases and the J gene lost 4 bases, with 8 bases spanning the gap. CDR3 sequence (DNA): TGTGCCAGCAGCTGGGCCGAATACAATGAGCAGTTCTTC. Translated: CASSWAEYNEQFF.